These 14 T cell receptor beta chains share one sample of origin, sequenced in a study of blood T cell repertoires in COVID-19. Sequencing was performed with immunoSEQ multiplex PCR; in TCRdb, only in-frame clones are kept and a portion is missing. The sample carries 150,000 to 170,000 clones, 70% to 90% recorded once. Sample: peripheral blood. The origin of the receptors is a woman aged 55 to 70 with COVID-19, enrolled during active disease.

This sequence joins TRBV2 and TRBJ1-5, with 7 nucleotides matching TRBD1. V shed 5 bases and J 0 bases; nucleotides not matched to a gene: 4. This CDR3 has 15 residues. The germline CDR1 and CDR2 sequences are SNHLY and FYNNEI. The CDR3 nucleotides read TGTGCCAGCAGTCGGGACAGTTATAGCAATCAGCCCCAGCATTTT. Its protein product is CASSRDSYSNQPQHF.

The chain joins TRBV6-5 to TRBJ1-5, with D possibly matching TRBD1 (5 bases). CDR1 is MNHEY, CDR2 SVGAGI, per germline. The CDR3 runs to 15 residues. The V gene lost 8 bases and the J gene lost 6 bases, with 20 bases spanning the gap. The CDR3 coding sequence is TGTGCCAGCGAGCTGGATGGCCAGGGCGGTCAGCCCCAGCATTTT. Translating gives CASELDGQGGQPQHF.

The chain joins TRBV10-3 to TRBJ2-2; possibly TRBD1 for D (6 bases). Trimming pared 0 bases from V and 0 bases from J, leaving 8 bases between. From germline, CDR1 is ENHRY and CDR2 SYGVKD. The CDR3 loop spans 16 amino acids. The CDR3 bases are TGTGCCATCAGTGAGTCTAACAGGGCGAACACCGGGGAGCTGTTTTTT. Amino acids: CAISESNRANTGELFF.

The rearrangement uses TRBV14 and TRBJ2-5; 7 bases map to TRBD1. V lost 2 bases to trimming and J lost 3 bases; unmatched junction nucleotides: 12. CDR3 size: 17 residues. Germline CDR1 SGHDN, CDR2 FVKESK. CDR3 protein: CASSQHLLTGAKETQYF. The DNA for the CDR3 is TGTGCCAGCAGCCAACACCTCCTTACAGGGGCGAAAGAGACCCAGTACTTC. Drawing the rest from reference TRBV14 and TRBJ2-5, the complete variable domain is EAGVTQFPSHSVIEKGQTVTLRCDPISGHDNLYWYRRVMGKEIKFLLHFVKESKQDESGMPNNRFLAERTGGTYSTLKVQPAELEDSGVYFCASSQHLLTGAKETQYFGPGTRLLVL.

V is TRBV6-5 and J is TRBJ2-1, with 7 bases identical to TRBD2. CDR1 and CDR2 (germline): MNHEY, SVGAGI. The CDR3 is made up of 14 amino acids. V shed 8 bases, J shed 5 bases, and the junction held 9 bases outside the gene matches. The CDR3 DNA sequence: TGTGCCAGCCGACTAGCCCTACCTAACAATGAGCAGTTCTTC. This gives the protein CASRLALPNNEQFF.

The CDR3: CASSRQGFYGYTF. The CDR3 region has the DNA TGTGCCAGCAGCAGACAGGGCTTCTATGGCTACACCTTC. The rearrangement joins TRBV12-3 or TRBV12-4 to TRBJ1-2; 7 bases agree with TRBD1. With 6 bases clipped from V and 4 bases from J, the junction kept 5 bases outside the gene matches. The CDR3 spans 13 residues.

The rearrangement uses TRBV7-3 and TRBJ2-1; 8 nucleotides line up with TRBD2. There are 13 residues in the CDR3. Trimming at V came to 6 bases and at J to 9 bases, leaving 7 bases not matched to a gene. Germline V gene lookup returns CDR1 SGHTA and CDR2 FQGTGA. CDR3 nucleotide sequence: TGTGCCAGCAGTATAGCGGGACGAACTGAGCAGTTCTTC. Translated: CASSIAGRTEQFF.

This clone was detected only once. The chain recombines TRBV24-1 with TRBJ2-3; D is uncertain. Trimming left V 3 bases short and J 2 bases short, with 14 bases between. CDR1 is KGHDR, CDR2 SFDVKD, per germline. This CDR3 spans 16 amino acids. Here the CDR3 reads CATSDRVVRTTDTQYF. As DNA, the CDR3 is TGTGCCACCAGTGATAGAGTCGTACGCACCACAGATACGCAGTATTTT.

The chain combines TRBV5-1 with TRBJ1-2, with 8 bases aligning to TRBD1. After removal of 3 bases from V and 0 bases from J, the junction contained 4 bases not matched to a gene. This CDR3 is built from 15 residues. From germline, CDR1 is SGHRS and CDR2 YFSETQ. CDR3 in DNA: TGCGCCAGCAGCTGGGAGACAGGGGCTAACTATGGCTACACCTTC. It translates to CASSWETGANYGYTF.

The rearrangement joins TRBV7-2 to TRBJ2-1; tentative D call: TRBD2 (7 bases). Germline lookup yields CDR1 SGHTA and CDR2 FQGNSA. The CDR3 totals 17 residues. Between the trimmed V and J ends, which lost 2 bases and 5 bases, there was a span of 19 bases. The CDR3 bases are TGTGCCAGCAGCTTAAAAGTACGGGGGGCTTACGACAATGAGCAGTTCTTC. As protein: CASSLKVRGAYDNEQFF.

V and J are TRBV10-3 and TRBJ1-2; no reliable D call. The V gene lost 11 bases and the J gene lost 1 base, with 11 bases spanning the gap. Germline V gives CDR1 ENHRY, CDR2 SYGVKD. The CDR3 spans 12 residues. The CDR3 is CASLGGNYGYTF. The CDR3 region has the DNA TGTGCCTCGCTCGGCGGTAACTATGGCTACACCTTC.

This chain uses TRBV9 with TRBJ1-2, with D unresolved. The germline V gene encodes CDR1 SGDLS and CDR2 YYNGEE. Trimming left V 1 base short and J 5 bases short, with 15 bases between. This CDR3 region has 15 residues. For the CDR3, the DNA is TGTGCCAGCAGCGTATCTACGGACTCACCGTATGGCTACACCTTC. This codes for CASSVSTDSPYGYTF.

The genes are TRBV7-2 and TRBJ1-1, with D possibly being TRBD1 (6 bases). The germline gives CDR1 SGHTA, CDR2 FQGNSA. The CDR3 is made up of 16 amino acids. V lost 1 base and J lost 0, with 12 bases in between. The CDR3 DNA sequence: TGTGCCAGCAGCTTAGTAGGGCAGGGGATGAACACTGAAGCTTTCTTT. This codes for CASSLVGQGMNTEAFF. The variable domain in full, with the rest retrieved from reference TRBV7-2 and TRBJ1-1, is GAGVSQSPSNKVTEKGKDVELRCDPISGHTALYWYRQSLGQGLEFLIYFQGNSAPDKSGLPSDRFSAERTGGSVSTLTIQRTQQEDSAVYLCASSLVGQGMNTEAFFGQGTRLTVV.

V is TRBV7-2 and J is TRBJ1-4, with 8 bases matching TRBD1. Per germline, CDR1 SGHTA and CDR2 FQGNSA. The CDR3 contains 15 residues. V shed 7 bases, J shed 12 bases, and the junction held 16 bases outside the gene matches. In nucleotides, the CDR3 is TGTGCCAGCACCCTAAACCGGAACCAGGGGGCGGAACTGTTTTTT. Protein product: CASTLNRNQGAELFF.